The rows below give T cell receptor beta chains drawn from one sample of a study of OX40 agonist ivuxolimab in advanced cancers. Data came from immunoSEQ multiplex PCR; TCRdb stores just in-frame clones and leaves some out. The sample includes approximately 28,000 clones, roughly 82% of them seen just once. The source was CD4+ or CD8+ T cells sorted from blood, collected in a trial of the OX40 agonist ivuxolimab. The receptors come from an adult with an advanced solid tumor such as melanoma, head and neck, liver or kidney cancer. Each CDR3 is given with its conserved first and last residue. D genes are given only for firm matches. A clone size is listed for some rows: how often the clone was seen (once, few, many), or a class if it is expanded.

J,size,length,V,D,CDR3,DNA
TRBJ1-1,-,14,TRBV4-1,-,CASSQDPRSTEAFF,TGCGCCAGCAGCCAAGATCCCCGGAGCACTGAAGCTTTCTTT
TRBJ2-2,-,16,TRBV6-1,-,CASSELRGYSTGELFF,TGTGCCAGCAGTGAATTGAGAGGGTATAGCACCGGGGAGCTGTTTTTT
TRBJ2-2,-,15,TRBV9,TRBD1,CASSVGTANTGELFF,TGTGCCAGCAGCGTTGGGACAGCGAACACCGGGGAGCTGTTTTTT
TRBJ1-2,-,16,TRBV1,-,CTSSQDRSGGNYGYTF,TGCACCAGCAGCCAAGACAGGTCCGGAGGAAACTATGGCTACACCTTC
TRBJ2-1,-,18,TRBV5-6,TRBD2,CASSPGLAGGPRDNEQFF,TGTGCCAGCAGCCCCGGACTAGCGGGAGGTCCCCGGGACAATGAGCAGTTCTTC
TRBJ2-5,few,16,TRBV27,TRBD1,CASSGTGGHYTETQYF,TGTGCCAGCAGCGGGACAGGGGGTCATTACACGGAGACCCAGTACTTC
TRBJ2-1,-,17,TRBV7-9,TRBD2,CASSLIGIAGGYNEQFF,TGTGCCAGCAGCTTAATTGGGATAGCGGGAGGATACAATGAGCAGTTCTTC
TRBJ2-1,once,15,TRBV2,TRBD2,CASSDQETSDNEQFF,TGTGCCAGCAGTGATCAAGAGACTAGCGACAATGAGCAGTTCTTC
TRBJ1-5,-,14,TRBV25-1,TRBD1,CASSDGTGAQPQHF,TGTGCCAGCAGTGACGGGACAGGGGCCCAGCCCCAGCATTTT
TRBJ2-7,-,13,TRBV2,TRBD1,CASSDSGTEEQYF,TGTGCCAGCAGTGATTCCGGGACAGAAGAGCAGTACTTC
TRBJ2-7,-,15,TRBV7-9,-,CASSLEGGGGYEQYF,TGTGCCAGCAGCTTAGAAGGAGGGGGCGGCTACGAGCAGTACTTC
TRBJ1-5,-,16,TRBV28,-,CASSDPGSPGNQPQHF,TGTGCCAGCAGTGATCCGGGTTCTCCGGGCAATCAGCCCCAGCATTTT
TRBJ2-7,-,15,TRBV7-3,TRBD1,CASSPGQGHFYEQYF,TGTGCCAGCAGCCCGGGACAGGGACACTTCTACGAGCAGTACTTC
TRBJ1-5,-,15,TRBV6-1,TRBD1,CASSLRDRASQPQHF,TGTGCCAGCAGCCTCCGGGACAGGGCGAGTCAGCCCCAGCATTTT
TRBJ2-7,-,15,TRBV5-1,-,CASSPRRGESREQYF,TGCGCCAGCAGCCCCCGCAGGGGGGAATCCCGCGAGCAGTACTTC
TRBJ2-3,-,18,TRBV10-2,-,CASSDRPNIAVGTDTQYF,TGCGCCAGCAGTGACCGGCCAAACATAGCGGTGGGCACAGATACGCAGTATTTT
TRBJ2-1,medium-sized,16,TRBV13,TRBD1,CASSLEAPGQGGEQFF,TGTGCCAGCAGCTTAGAAGCCCCGGGACAGGGCGGTGAGCAGTTCTTC
TRBJ2-3,-,16,TRBV4-1,TRBD2,CASSPEGLAQADTQYF,TGCGCCAGCAGCCCCGAAGGACTAGCTCAGGCTGATACGCAGTATTTT
TRBJ2-1,-,15,TRBV28,TRBD2,CASSPGLAGNNEQFF,TGTGCCAGCAGTCCAGGACTAGCGGGAAACAATGAGCAGTTCTTC
TRBJ2-7,-,14,TRBV6-5,-,CASRFSRDGYEQYF,TGTGCCAGCAGATTCTCGCGGGACGGCTACGAGCAGTACTTC
TRBJ2-4,-,17,TRBV9,-,CASSADAGYGAKNIQYF,TGTGCCAGCAGCGCCGATGCGGGATACGGTGCCAAAAACATTCAGTACTTC
TRBJ2-7,-,14,TRBV5-4,TRBD2,CASSPSGSSYEQYF,TGTGCCAGCAGCCCTAGCGGTAGCTCCTACGAGCAGTACTTC
TRBJ1-5,-,16,TRBV19,TRBD1,CASSIGTGYSNQPQHF,TGTGCCAGTAGTATAGGGACAGGGTACAGCAATCAGCCCCAGCATTTT
TRBJ2-2,-,15,TRBV6-4,-,CASSVGGTNTGELFF,TGTGCCAGCAGTGTTGGGGGCACGAACACCGGGGAGCTGTTTTTT
TRBJ2-5,-,13,TRBV2,TRBD2,CASSGLAEETQYF,TGTGCCAGCAGTGGACTAGCGGAAGAGACCCAGTACTTC
TRBJ1-2,-,13,TRBV13,-,CASSLNRAGGYTF,TGTGCCAGCAGCTTAAACAGGGCCGGGGGCTACACCTTC
TRBJ2-7,-,16,TRBV7-9,TRBD2,CASSSNRGGRAAEQYF,TGTGCCAGCAGCTCAAACAGGGGCGGGAGGGCCGCCGAGCAGTACTTC
TRBJ1-2,-,14,TRBV19,-,CASSIPTGRHGYTF,TGTGCCAGTAGTATTCCCACCGGGAGACATGGCTACACCTTC
TRBJ2-7,-,11,TRBV7-8,-,CASSITYEQYF,TGTGCCAGCAGCATAACCTACGAGCAGTACTTC
TRBJ2-1,-,13,TRBV5-6,TRBD1,CASSTDRGKEQFF,TGTGCCAGCAGCACAGACAGGGGTAAGGAGCAGTTCTTC
TRBJ2-5,-,16,TRBV5-4,-,CASSAGVGGGVETQYF,TGTGCCAGCAGCGCGGGAGTGGGGGGCGGGGTTGAGACCCAGTACTTC
TRBJ2-5,-,13,TRBV6-5,-,CASSLNKRETQYF,TGTGCCAGCAGTTTGAACAAAAGGGAGACCCAGTACTTC
TRBJ2-3,-,15,TRBV15,TRBD1,CATSGGTGGTDTQYF,TGTGCCACCAGCGGTGGGACAGGCGGGACAGATACGCAGTATTTT
TRBJ1-5,once,15,TRBV2,-,CASRRAGFNNQPQHF,TGTGCCAGCCGGCGGGCAGGGTTTAACAATCAGCCCCAGCATTTT
TRBJ2-7,-,11,TRBV29-1,-,CSVLTSYEQYF,TGCAGCGTCCTAACTAGCTACGAGCAGTACTTC
TRBJ2-7,-,17,TRBV7-9,TRBD2,CASSSPGTSGPTYEQYF,TGTGCCAGCAGCTCACCAGGGACTAGCGGGCCCACCTACGAGCAGTACTTC
TRBJ2-3,-,13,TRBV5-1,-,CASSLERMDTQYF,TGCGCCAGCAGCTTGGAGAGGATGGATACGCAGTATTTT
TRBJ2-7,-,16,TRBV5-4,-,CASSTHPGPQNYEQYF,TGTGCCAGCAGCACACATCCCGGGCCTCAAAACTACGAGCAGTACTTC
TRBJ2-7,-,11,TRBV20-1,-,CSAGPGGEQYF,TGCAGTGCGGGGCCCGGAGGCGAGCAGTACTTC
TRBJ2-1,once,18,TRBV27,TRBD2,CASSRLKSGSGDHNEQFF,TGTGCCAGCAGTCGGCTTAAATCGGGTAGCGGGGACCACAATGAGCAGTTCTTC
TRBJ2-1,-,14,TRBV13,TRBD2,CASNKLAEAGGQFF,TGTGCCAGCAACAAACTAGCGGAGGCGGGGGGGCAGTTCTTC
TRBJ2-2,-,17,TRBV11-2,TRBD2,CASRPPGTSAYTGELFF,TGTGCCAGCAGACCCCCCGGGACTAGCGCCTACACCGGGGAGCTGTTTTTT
TRBJ1-5,few,13,TRBV2,-,CASSDRGPGPQHF,TGTGCCAGCAGTGATAGAGGGCCAGGGCCCCAGCATTTT
TRBJ2-3,-,15,TRBV2,-,CASSEGSASTDTQYF,TGTGCCAGCAGTGAAGGTAGCGCGAGCACAGATACGCAGTATTTT
TRBJ1-1,-,15,TRBV7-9,TRBD1,CASSPPDRGNTEAFF,TGTGCCAGCAGCCCCCCTGACAGGGGCAACACTGAAGCTTTCTTT
TRBJ2-7,-,14,TRBV27,-,CASSLGGTSYEQYF,TGTGCCAGCAGTTTAGGGGGTACCTCCTACGAGCAGTACTTC
TRBJ2-1,-,14,TRBV7-3,TRBD2,CASSFSGTVSEQFF,TGTGCCAGCAGCTTCAGCGGGACGGTTTCTGAGCAGTTCTTC
TRBJ1-2,-,14,TRBV7-9,-,CASSPMSLSDGYTF,TGTGCCAGCAGCCCTATGTCCTTGTCAGATGGCTACACCTTC
TRBJ2-3,-,16,TRBV7-3,TRBD2,CASSLRGGRSTDTQYF,TGTGCCAGCAGCTTAAGGGGCGGGAGGAGCACAGATACGCAGTATTTT
TRBJ1-2,medium-sized,15,TRBV10-3,TRBD1,CAISEPDRGPYGYTF,TGTGCCATCAGTGAGCCGGACAGGGGGCCGTATGGCTACACCTTC
TRBJ2-7,-,17,TRBV28,-,CASSLAFFGQNSYEQYF,TGTGCCAGCAGTTTAGCGTTTTTTGGGCAAAACTCCTACGAGCAGTACTTC
TRBJ1-1,once,13,TRBV29-1,-,CSSPGLRDTEAFF,TGCAGCTCCCCGGGACTGAGGGACACTGAAGCTTTCTTT